One sample yielded the 19 T cell receptor beta chains listed below, sequenced in a study of cytomegalovirus exposure and HLA in healthy donors. Researchers ran the PCR with 60 Vbeta and 13 Jbeta primers. TCRdb's copy holds only in-frame clones and misses some; the assay was immunoSEQ multiplex PCR. The sample yields about 91,000 clones, roughly two thirds seen once. The sequenced material came from PBMCs. The receptors derive from a human donor in good health.

The V and J genes are TRBV7-6 and TRBJ1-2; weak D call: TRBD1 (6 bases). The V end was cut by 0 bases, the J end by 7 bases, with 24 bases between. This CDR3 is 18 amino acids long. Germline loops: CDR1 SGHVS, CDR2 FNYEAQ. The DNA of the CDR3 is TGTGCCAGCAGCTTAGCGTCGGGGGGCACAGGGCTATTGGGTGGCTACACCTTC. Translation gives CASSLASGGTGLLGGYTF.

This clone was seen just once. The chain joins TRBV7-2 to TRBJ1-5, with unresolved D. CDR1 SGHTA and CDR2 FQGNSA come from the germline V gene. The V gene lost 2 bases and the J gene lost 3 bases, with 5 bases spanning the gap. This CDR3 is 13 amino acids long. This CDR3 is CASSLQVNQPQHF. The CDR3 DNA sequence: TGTGCCAGCAGCTTACAGGTCAATCAGCCCCAGCATTTT.

The gene calls are TRBV6-5 and TRBJ2-7; 11 positions agree with TRBD1. The ends lost 5 bases at V and 3 bases at J; junction bases unmatched: 3. The CDR3 covers 14 residues. CDR1 and CDR2 from the germline V gene are MNHEY and SVGAGI. The CDR3 here is CASSRGTGGYEQYF. The DNA for the CDR3 is TGTGCCAGCAGTCGCGGGACAGGGGGCTACGAGCAGTACTTC.

This clone came up a few times. The chain combines TRBV27 with TRBJ2-2; the match to TRBD2 covers 12 bases. The CDR3 runs to 20 residues. V lost 0 bases and J lost 5; bases outside the gene matches: 13. Germline V gives CDR1 MNHEY, CDR2 SMNVEV (reference sequence). CDR3 in DNA: TGTGCCAGCAGTTTATCGTGGCTAGCGGGGGGGGTACGGGAAACCGGGGAGCTGTTTTTT. As protein: CASSLSWLAGGVRETGELFF.

The rearrangement links TRBV7-6 to TRBJ2-6; 9 nucleotides line up with TRBD1. Trimming removed 5 bases from V and 1 base from J; junction bases left unmatched: 6. Germline values: CDR1 SGHVS, CDR2 FNYEAQ. CDR3 length: 17 amino acids. The CDR3 here is CASSPRDRASGANVLTF. For the CDR3, the DNA is TGTGCCAGCAGCCCAAGGGACAGGGCGTCTGGGGCCAACGTCCTGACTTTC.

In its sample, this clone was seen a few times. This chain joins TRBV7-3 and TRBJ2-2; perhaps TRBD2 as D (5 bases). V dropped 4 bases and J dropped 4 bases, with 25 bases sitting between them. There are 19 residues in the CDR3. Germline CDR1 reads SGHTA; CDR2 reads FQGTGA. The CDR3 DNA reads as TGTGCCAGCAGCTCCCATCGAAACTACACTAGGGTCGGCACCGGGGAGCTGTTTTTT. This translates into CASSSHRNYTRVGTGELFF. Filled out from reference TRBV7-3 and TRBJ2-2, the complete variable domain reads GAGVSQTPSNKVTEKGKYVELRCDPISGHTALYWYRQSLGQGPEFLIYFQGTGAADDSGLPNDRFFAVRPEGSVSTLKIQRTERGDSAVYLCASSSHRNYTRVGTGELFFGEGSRLTVL.

The chain has TRBV2 and TRBJ2-7; 8 nucleotides align to TRBD1. Germline V gene lookup returns CDR1 SNHLY and CDR2 FYNNEI. This CDR3 region has 13 residues. Trimming cost V 5 bases and J 2 bases; bases outside gene matches: 2. DNA of the CDR3: TGTGCCAGCAGTTGGGGACAGGCCTACGAGCAGTACTTC. As protein: CASSWGQAYEQYF.

This chain uses TRBV5-1 with TRBJ2-3, with 11 positions matching TRBD1. Germline CDR1 is SGHRS and CDR2 is YFSETQ. The CDR3 extends over 16 amino acids. Germline trimming cut 1 base from V and 4 bases from J; bases unmatched to any gene: 5. The CDR3 DNA is TGCGCCAGCAGCTTGCCCGGGACAGGGGGTTCAGATACGCAGTATTTT. Residues: CASSLPGTGGSDTQYF.

The J gene is TRBJ1-6, the V gene TRBV5-1; TRBD1 is a possible D gene (5 bases). CDR3 length: 16 residues. V lost 4 bases to trimming and J lost 2 bases, with 13 bases between them. From germline, CDR1 is SGHRS and CDR2 YFSETQ. CDR3 sequence: CASSAREVTYNSPLHF. The CDR3 DNA follows: TGCGCCAGCAGCGCCAGGGAGGTTACCTATAATTCACCCCTCCACTTT. Filled out from reference TRBV5-1 and TRBJ1-6, the complete variable domain reads KAGVTQTPRYLIKTRGQQVTLSCSPISGHRSVSWYQQTPGQGLQFLFEYFSETQRNKGNFPGRFSGRQFSNSRSEMNVSTLELGDSALYLCASSAREVTYNSPLHFGNGTRLTVT.

V usage is TRBV19 and J usage is TRBJ1-1; no clear D. The CDR3 extends over 15 amino acids. Germline-derived CDR1 and CDR2 are LNHDA and SQIVND (reference sequence). Trimming took off 7 bases at V and 4 bases at J, with 19 bases between the two ends. CDR3 DNA sequence: TGTGCCAGTACTTCCTTGGAGGGCCGCCTCACTGAAGCTTTCTTT. This sequence encodes CASTSLEGRLTEAFF.

This chain joins TRBV28 and TRBJ1-6, with a tentative D call TRBD1 (5 bases). V was shortened by 5 bases and J by 6 bases, with 11 bases between the two germline ends. This CDR3 spans 14 amino acids. Germline V gives CDR1 MDHEN, CDR2 SYDVKM. Written as DNA, the CDR3 is TGTGCCAGCAGTCTCTCGGGACTTAATTCACCCCTCCACTTT. Translation gives CASSLSGLNSPLHF.

The CDR3 loop is CASSPNVGVVAFF. CDR3 bases: TGTGCCAGCAGTCCAAACGTCGGGGTGGTCGCTTTCTTT. The V gene is TRBV5-5, the J gene TRBJ1-1; D remains unclear. Trimming removed 5 bases from V and 11 bases from J, with 19 bases in between. Germline V gives CDR1 SGHKS, CDR2 YYEKEE (reference sequence). The CDR3 totals 13 residues.

The chain uses TRBV7-2 and TRBJ2-5, with a weak D call TRBD2 (5 bases). Germline V gives CDR1 SGHTA, CDR2 FQGNSA. This CDR3 region has 14 residues. V lost 5 bases and J 5 bases, leaving 15 bases between the germline ends. DNA of the CDR3: TGTGCCAGCAGCACTACTAGAGGAGGCGAGACCCAGTACTTC. It encodes CASSTTRGGETQYF.

This clone occurred once. This sequence joins TRBV5-8 and TRBJ1-6, with TRBD1 identical over 7 bases. V was clipped by 4 bases and J by 6 bases; unmatched bases: 7. The CDR3 runs to 15 residues. From germline, CDR1 is SGHTS and CDR2 YDEGEE. CDR3 amino acids: CASSPRQGSNSPLHF. The CDR3 region has the DNA TGTGCCAGCAGCCCGAGACAGGGTTCTAATTCACCCCTCCACTTT.

The CDR3 nucleotides read TGTGCCAGCTCACCAGGGACAGATGAAAAACTGTTTTTT. Amino acid sequence: CASSPGTDEKLFF. V is TRBV18 and J is TRBJ1-4, with 7 bases lining up with TRBD1. This CDR3 is 13 amino acids long. The germline V gene has CDR1 KGHSH and CDR2 LQKENI. The V segment lost 2 bases and the J segment 6 bases; nucleotides outside the gene matches: 0.

J is TRBJ1-2 and V is TRBV30; perhaps TRBD1 as D (6 bases). CDR1 is GTSNPN and CDR2 is SVGIG in the germline V gene (reference sequence). The V end lost 5 bases, the J end lost 5 bases, and 15 bases lay between the germline ends. The CDR3 extends over 13 amino acids. CDR3 protein: CAWGDNLGYGYTF. CDR3 DNA sequence: TGTGCCTGGGGGGACAACCTTGGGTATGGCTACACCTTC.

The rearrangement links TRBV6-1 to TRBJ1-5; TRBD1 matches at 8 bases. V dropped 5 bases and J dropped 6; count of bases not matched to a gene: 6. CDR3 length: 14 residues. CDR1 MNHNS and CDR2 SASEGT come from the germline V gene. CDR3 in amino acids: CASSTDRGVQPQHF. As DNA, the CDR3 is TGTGCCAGCAGTACCGACAGGGGAGTTCAGCCCCAGCATTTT.

The chain links TRBV7-6 to TRBJ2-5; perhaps TRBD1 as D (5 bases). This CDR3 is built from 15 residues. The V and J ends lost 5 bases and 1 base respectively, with 14 bases between them. Germline V gene data show CDR1 as SGHVS and CDR2 as FNYEAQ. CDR3 region: CASSRNHDSQETQYF. As DNA, the CDR3 is TGTGCCAGCAGCCGCAACCATGACAGCCAAGAGACCCAGTACTTC.

The gene calls are TRBV20-1 and TRBJ1-1, with a possible D match to TRBD1 (6 bases). V lost 3 bases and J lost 7, with 9 bases in between. Germline V gene data show CDR1 as DFQATT and CDR2 as SNEGSKA (reference sequence). The CDR3 totals 11 residues. The CDR3 coding sequence is TGCAGTGCTAGCCGGACAGTTGAAGCTTTCTTT. This encodes CSASRTVEAFF.